The source of this T cell receptor (beta chain) is a study of blood T cell repertoires in COVID-19. Study details: Sites across the United States, Italy and Spain contributed samples from acute and convalescent COVID-19. T cells, B-cell-depleted T cells, or PBMCs provided the cDNA or gDNA that served as material.

The assay was immunoSEQ multiplex PCR, and TCRdb's table has in-frame clones only and misses some. The sample records hundreds of thousands of clones, nearly 90% being singletons. Everyone who took part was roughly 18 to 89 years old, and they came from about two dozen US areas. Categorization into cohorts depended on clinical history that participants reported. This CDR3 has 12 amino acids. Trimming removed 6 bases from V and 6 bases from J, with 9 bases in between. Germline assignment: CDR1 SGHVS and CDR2 FNYEAQ. The chain combines TRBV7-6 with TRBJ2-1, with D maybe TRBD1 (5 bases). Sequenced material: PBMCs or T cells enriched from blood (not recorded which). The TCR originated in a woman aged 18-35 years with acute COVID-19. CDR3 coding DNA: TGTGCCAGCAGTAAGGGGATCAATGAGCAGTTCTTC. This encodes CASSKGINEQFF. Based on the CDR3 plus reference TRBV7-6 and TRBJ2-1, the full variable domain is GAGVSQSPRYKVTKRGQDVALRCDPISGHVSLYWYRQALGQGPEFLTYFNYEAQQDKSGLPNDRFSAERPEGSISTLTIQRTEQRDSAMYRCASSKGINEQFFGPGTRLTVL.